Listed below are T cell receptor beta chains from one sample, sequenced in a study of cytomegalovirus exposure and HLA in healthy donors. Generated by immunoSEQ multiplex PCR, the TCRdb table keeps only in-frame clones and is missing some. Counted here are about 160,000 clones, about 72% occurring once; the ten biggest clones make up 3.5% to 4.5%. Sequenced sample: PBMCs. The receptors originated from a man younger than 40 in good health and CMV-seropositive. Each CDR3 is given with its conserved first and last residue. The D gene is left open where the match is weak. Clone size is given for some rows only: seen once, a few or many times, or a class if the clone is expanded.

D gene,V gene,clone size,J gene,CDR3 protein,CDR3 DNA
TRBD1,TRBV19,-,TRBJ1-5,CASRDRGTQPQHF,TGTGCCAGTAGGGACAGGGGTACTCAGCCCCAGCATTTT
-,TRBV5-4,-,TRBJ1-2,CASSLEQDGYTF,TGTGCCAGCAGCTTGGAGCAGGATGGCTACACCTTC
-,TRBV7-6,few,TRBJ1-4,CASSVSVGHNEKLFF,TGTGCCAGCAGCGTATCGGTGGGGCATAATGAAAAACTGTTTTTT
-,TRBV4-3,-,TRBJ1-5,CASSQVVRGDQPQHF,TGCGCCAGCAGCCAAGTTGTACGGGGGGATCAGCCCCAGCATTTT
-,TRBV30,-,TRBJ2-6,CAWRFGGSGANVLTF,TGTGCCTGGAGGTTTGGCGGCTCTGGGGCCAACGTCCTGACTTTC
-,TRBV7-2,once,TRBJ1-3,CASSLATGTGNTIYF,TGTGCCAGCAGCTTAGCTACGGGGACTGGAAACACCATATATTTT
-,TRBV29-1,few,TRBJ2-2,CSVVGPTGELFF,TGCAGCGTTGTGGGGCCCACCGGGGAGCTGTTTTTT
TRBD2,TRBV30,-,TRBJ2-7,CAWRRTGGEQYF,TGTGCCTGGAGACGGACCGGGGGGGAGCAGTACTTC
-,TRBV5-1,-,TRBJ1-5,CASSSLGGLNQPQHF,TGCGCCAGCAGCTCCTTGGGGGGGCTCAATCAGCCCCAGCATTTT
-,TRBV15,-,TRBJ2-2,CATSRGQVAGELFF,TGTGCCACCAGCAGAGGCCAGGTCGCCGGGGAGCTGTTTTTT
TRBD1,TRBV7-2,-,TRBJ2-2,CASSSRQGQVGELFF,TGTGCCAGCAGCTCCCGACAGGGTCAGGTCGGGGAGCTGTTTTTT
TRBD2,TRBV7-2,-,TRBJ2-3,CASRLAGLSTDTQYF,TGTGCCAGCAGACTAGCGGGGCTTAGCACAGATACGCAGTATTTT
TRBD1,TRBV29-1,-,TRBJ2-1,CSVEKPGQENNEQFF,TGCAGCGTCGAAAAACCGGGACAGGAAAACAATGAGCAGTTCTTC
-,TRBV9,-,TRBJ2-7,CASSVDPGPTEQYF,TGTGCCAGCAGCGTAGATCCAGGCCCCACCGAGCAGTACTTC
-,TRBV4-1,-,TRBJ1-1,CASSQGSILRVGTEAFF,TGCGCCAGCAGCCAAGGGAGTATACTACGGGTGGGCACTGAAGCTTTCTTT
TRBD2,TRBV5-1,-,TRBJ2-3,CASSLGLGGGDSTDTQYF,TGCGCCAGCAGCTTGGGTTTAGGCGGGGGGGACTCCACAGATACGCAGTATTTT
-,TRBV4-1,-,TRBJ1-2,CASSRRGSEIYGYTF,TGCGCCAGCAGCCGGAGAGGGTCCGAAATTTATGGCTACACCTTC
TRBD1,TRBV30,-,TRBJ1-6,CAATGGTYNSPLHF,TGTGCCGCAACAGGGGGGACCTATAATTCACCCCTCCACTTT
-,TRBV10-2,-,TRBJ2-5,CASTSRQQETQYF,TGCGCCAGCACCAGTCGACAGCAAGAGACCCAGTACTTC
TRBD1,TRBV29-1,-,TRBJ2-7,CSVDGTGTYEQYF,TGCAGCGTTGATGGGACAGGGACCTACGAGCAGTACTTC
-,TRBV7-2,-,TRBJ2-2,CASSPRAPNTGELFF,TGTGCCAGCAGTCCCAGGGCCCCGAACACCGGGGAGCTGTTTTTT
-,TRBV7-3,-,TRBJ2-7,CASSSSQGGEQYF,TGTGCCAGCAGCTCGTCACAGGGGGGGGAGCAGTACTTC
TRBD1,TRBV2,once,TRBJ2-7,CASRDRTGGHEQYF,TGTGCCAGCAGAGATCGGACAGGGGGCCACGAGCAGTACTTC
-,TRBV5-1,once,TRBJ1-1,CASSADSIRNTEAFF,TGCGCCAGCAGCGCGGACAGTATACGGAACACTGAAGCTTTCTTT
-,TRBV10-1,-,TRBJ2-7,CATTSAGREYEQYF,TGCGCCACCACCTCGGCGGGGCGAGAGTACGAGCAGTACTTC
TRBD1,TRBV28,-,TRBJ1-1,CASSQRQGGDTEAFF,TGTGCCAGCAGCCAGAGACAGGGGGGAGACACTGAAGCTTTCTTT
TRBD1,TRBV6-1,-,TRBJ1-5,CASISTGKQPQHF,TGTGCCAGCATATCGACAGGGAAACAGCCCCAGCATTTT
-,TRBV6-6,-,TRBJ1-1,CASTLGESEAFF,TGTGCCAGCACCCTAGGAGAGTCGGAGGCTTTCTTT
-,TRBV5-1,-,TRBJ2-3,CASSLWEAGTDTQYF,TGCGCCAGCAGCTTGTGGGAGGCCGGCACAGATACGCAGTATTTT
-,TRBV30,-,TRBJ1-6,CAWSDAGGGSPLHF,TGTGCCTGGAGTGATGCTGGGGGCGGTTCACCCCTCCACTTT
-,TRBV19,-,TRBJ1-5,CASSHRQVSNQPQHF,TGTGCCAGTAGTCACAGACAGGTTAGCAATCAGCCCCAGCATTTT
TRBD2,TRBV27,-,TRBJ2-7,CASSLSRTSGDEQYF,TGTGCCAGCAGTTTATCTAGGACTAGCGGGGACGAGCAGTACTTC
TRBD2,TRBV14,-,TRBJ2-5,CASSQVGREETQYF,TGTGCCAGCAGCCAAGTGGGGAGGGAAGAGACCCAGTACTTC
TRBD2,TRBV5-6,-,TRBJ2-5,CASSRITSGGPQETQYF,TGTGCCAGCAGCCGGATTACTAGCGGGGGCCCTCAAGAGACCCAGTACTTC
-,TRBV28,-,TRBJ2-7,CASSFVRGYEQYF,TGTGCCAGCAGTTTCGTCAGGGGCTACGAGCAGTACTTC
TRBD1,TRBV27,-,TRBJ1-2,CASSMRGPYGYTF,TGTGCCAGCAGTATGAGGGGGCCATATGGCTACACCTTC
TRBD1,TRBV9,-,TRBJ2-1,CASSVVEGAWVREQFF,TGTGCCAGCAGCGTAGTAGAGGGGGCGTGGGTAAGAGAGCAGTTCTTC
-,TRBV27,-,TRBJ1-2,CASSLLRGGNYGYTF,TGTGCCAGCAGTTTACTAAGGGGTGGGAACTATGGCTACACCTTC
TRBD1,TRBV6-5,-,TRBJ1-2,CASSRGTAYGYTF,TGTGCCAGCAGTCGTGGGACAGCCTATGGCTACACCTTC
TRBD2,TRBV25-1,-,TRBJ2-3,CASRKRGASTDTQYF,TGTGCCAGCAGAAAGCGGGGGGCTAGCACAGATACGCAGTATTTT
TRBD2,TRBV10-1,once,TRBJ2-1,CASSESRGGNEQFF,TGCGCCAGCAGTGAGTCCCGCGGGGGAAATGAGCAGTTCTTC
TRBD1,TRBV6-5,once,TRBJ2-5,CASSDPGQQETQYF,TGTGCCAGCAGTGATCCGGGACAGCAAGAGACCCAGTACTTC
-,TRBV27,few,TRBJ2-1,CASSFLGGRNNEQFF,TGTGCCAGCAGTTTCTTGGGGGGAAGAAACAATGAGCAGTTCTTC
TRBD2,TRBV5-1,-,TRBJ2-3,CASSPPAGTSGTDTQYF,TGCGCCAGCAGCCCTCCAGCCGGGACTAGCGGAACAGATACGCAGTATTTT
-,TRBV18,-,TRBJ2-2,CASSPSRTHSTGELFF,TGTGCCAGCTCACCATCGAGAACCCACAGCACCGGGGAGCTGTTTTTT
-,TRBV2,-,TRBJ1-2,CASRRQANYGYTF,TGTGCCAGCAGGAGACAAGCTAACTATGGCTACACCTTC
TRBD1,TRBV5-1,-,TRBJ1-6,CASSFGTGEGSPLHF,TGCGCCAGCAGCTTCGGGACAGGGGAAGGTTCACCCCTCCACTTT
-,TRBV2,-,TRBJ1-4,CASSEGQTLANEKLFF,TGTGCCAGCAGTGAAGGTCAGACACTTGCTAATGAAAAACTGTTTTTT
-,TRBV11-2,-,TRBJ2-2,CASSLGGSLNTGELFF,TGTGCCAGCAGCTTAGGAGGGTCCCTGAACACCGGGGAGCTGTTTTTT
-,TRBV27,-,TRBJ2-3,CASSPNTDTQYF,TGTGCCAGCAGTCCAAACACAGATACGCAGTATTTT